The clone carrying this TCR beta chain qualifies as medium-sized. Its antigen is undetermined. Read data end 3 residues before the CDR3 end; the end is taken from the germline J gene. The data derive from a study of T cell clonality in common variable immunodeficiency. General study results and limits: Authors noted CVID clonality's cause needs subpopulation repertoire sequencing. Fewer deletions and N-nucleotide insertions were reportedly seen in common variable immunodeficiency TCR beta sequences. CVID subjects shared fewer TCRbeta clones than healthy controls did.

V was shortened by 0 bases and J by 1 base, with 7 bases between the two germline ends. The CDR3 length is 15 residues. Germline V gives CDR1 MNHNS, CDR2 SASEGT. Both groups were predominantly of Caucasian heritage. Assay used: immunoSEQ multiplex PCR; TCRdb lists only in-frame clones, some missing. Listed here are around 60,000 clones without any singletons, the top ten holding 1.7%. The TCR comes from a person aged 18 to 75 in good health. V and J are TRBV6-1 and TRBJ1-3; D gene ambiguous. Sample: peripheral blood mononuclear cells. CDR3 region: CASSEAEGSGNTIYF. The CDR3 bases that were read are TGTGCCAGCAGTGAAGCGGAGGGTTCTGGAAACACC.